This TCR beta chain was found in a study of shared clonotypes between healthy human individuals. Positively selected for CCR7, the CD45RO-negative cells used as naive CD8 cells excluded terminally differentiated effector memory CD45RA+ cells. General observations from the study: Approximately 4.6% of naive CD4 clonotypes were shared across a handful of donors.

Produced via immunoSEQ multiplex PCR; TCRdb's table is partial and in-frame only. The table shows about 700,000 clones, with roughly 94% occurring only once. Germline V lookup: CDR1 LGHNA, CDR2 YSLEER. The CDR3 is 14 residues long. As regards this clone: Its antigen is unidentified.

The rearrangement links TRBV4-3 to TRBJ2-5, with D unresolved. TRBJ2-7 matches the DNA end more closely, so the J call is doubtful. Sequencing used naive CD8+ T cells sorted from blood. The sequence derives from a man aged 25 to 40 in good health. The CDR3 protein is CASSQSLGSYEQYF. The CDR3 nucleotides read TGCGCCAGCAGCCAGTCCCTAGGATCCTACGAGCAGTACTTC.